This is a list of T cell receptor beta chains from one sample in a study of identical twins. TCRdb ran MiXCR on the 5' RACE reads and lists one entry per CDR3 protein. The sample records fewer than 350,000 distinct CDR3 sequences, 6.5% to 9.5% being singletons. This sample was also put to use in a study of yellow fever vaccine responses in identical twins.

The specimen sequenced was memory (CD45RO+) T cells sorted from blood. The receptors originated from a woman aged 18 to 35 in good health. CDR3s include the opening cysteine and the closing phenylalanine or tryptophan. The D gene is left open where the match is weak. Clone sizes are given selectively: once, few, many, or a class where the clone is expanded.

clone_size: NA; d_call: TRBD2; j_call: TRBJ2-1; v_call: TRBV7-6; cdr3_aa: CASSSPAVAGMSLSDEQFF; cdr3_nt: TGTGCCAGCAGCTCTCCAGCGGTAGCGGGAATGTCACTTAGCGATGAGCAGTTCTTC
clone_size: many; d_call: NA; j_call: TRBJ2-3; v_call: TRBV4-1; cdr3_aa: CASRHDGKDTQYF; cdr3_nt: TGCGCCAGCAGGCACGATGGGAAAGATACGCAGTATTTT
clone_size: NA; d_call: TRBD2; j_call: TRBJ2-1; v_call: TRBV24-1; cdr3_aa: CATSWGRGGLAGRGYEQFF; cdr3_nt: TGTGCCACCAGTTGGGGCAGGGGTGGCCTAGCGGGAAGGGGGTATGAGCAGTTCTTC
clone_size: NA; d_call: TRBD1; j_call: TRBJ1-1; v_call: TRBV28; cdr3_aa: CASRLIGTGLHTEAFF; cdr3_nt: TGTGCCAGCAGATTAATCGGGACAGGGTTACACACTGAAGCTTTCTTT
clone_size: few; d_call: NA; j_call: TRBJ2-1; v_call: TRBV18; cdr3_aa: CASSPEIYNEQFF; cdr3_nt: TGTGCCAGCTCACCAGAGATCTACAATGAGCAGTTCTTC
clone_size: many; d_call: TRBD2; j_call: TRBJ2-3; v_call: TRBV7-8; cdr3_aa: CASSLGLGPSTDTQYF; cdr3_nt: TGTGCCAGCAGCTTGGGACTAGGCCCTAGCACAGATACGCAGTATTTT
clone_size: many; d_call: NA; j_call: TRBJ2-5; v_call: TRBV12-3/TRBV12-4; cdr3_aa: CASSSDTRRETQYF; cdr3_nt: TGTGCCAGCAGTTCAGACACCCGAAGGGAGACCCAGTACTTC
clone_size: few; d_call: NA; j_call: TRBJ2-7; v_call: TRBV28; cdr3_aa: CASSLGSRAGHEQYF; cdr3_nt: TGTGCCAGCAGTTTAGGTTCCAGGGCAGGCCACGAGCAGTACTTC
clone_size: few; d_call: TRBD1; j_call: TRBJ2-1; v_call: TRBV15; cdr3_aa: CATSASKGQGNNEQFF; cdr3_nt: TGTGCCACCAGCGCGTCCAAGGGACAGGGAAACAATGAGCAGTTCTTC
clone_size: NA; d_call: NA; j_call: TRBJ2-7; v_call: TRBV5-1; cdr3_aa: CASSLGLGRNEQYF; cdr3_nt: TGCGCCAGCAGCTTGGGTCTAGGAAGGAACGAGCAGTACTTC
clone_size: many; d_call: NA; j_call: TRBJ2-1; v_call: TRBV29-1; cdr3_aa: CSATNYNEQFF; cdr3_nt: TGCAGCGCCACAAATTACAATGAGCAGTTCTTC
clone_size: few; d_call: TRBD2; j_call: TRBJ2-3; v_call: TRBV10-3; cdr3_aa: CASSGGATDTQYF; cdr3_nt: TGTGCCTCTAGCGGGGGGGCCACAGATACGCAGTATTTT
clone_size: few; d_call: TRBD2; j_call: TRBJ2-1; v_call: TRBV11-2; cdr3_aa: CASSLDGAGLAGGLTTQFF; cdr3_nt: TGTGCCAGCAGCTTAGATGGGGCCGGACTAGCGGGAGGGCTTACGACGCAGTTCTTC
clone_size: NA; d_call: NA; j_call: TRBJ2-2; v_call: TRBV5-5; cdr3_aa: CASSFVGEDTGELLF; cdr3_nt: TGTGCCAGCAGCTTTGTCGGGGAGGACACCGGGGAGCTGCTTTTT
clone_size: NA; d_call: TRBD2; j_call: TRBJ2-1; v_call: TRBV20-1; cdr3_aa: CSARLGTSGVYNEQFF; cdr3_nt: TGCAGTGCTAGACTCGGGACTAGCGGGGTCTACAATGAGCAGTTCTTC
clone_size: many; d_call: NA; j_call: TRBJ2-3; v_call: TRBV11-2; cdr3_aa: CASSLVANTDTQYF; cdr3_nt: TGTGCCAGCAGCTTAGTGGCTAATACAGATACGCAGTATTTT
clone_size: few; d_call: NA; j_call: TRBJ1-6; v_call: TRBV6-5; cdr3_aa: CASSYERGASPLHF; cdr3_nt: TGTGCCAGCAGTTACGAAAGGGGGGCTTCACCCCTCCACTTT
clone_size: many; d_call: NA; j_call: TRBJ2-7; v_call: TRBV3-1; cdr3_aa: CASSDVGGEQYF; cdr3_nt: TGTGCCAGCAGCGACGTAGGGGGCGAGCAGTACTTC
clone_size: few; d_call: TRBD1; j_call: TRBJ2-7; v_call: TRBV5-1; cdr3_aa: CASSWGTDYEQYF; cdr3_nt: TGCGCCAGCAGCTGGGGGACAGACTACGAGCAGTACTTC
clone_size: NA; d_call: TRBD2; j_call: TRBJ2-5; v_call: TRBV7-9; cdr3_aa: CASSWGRGGQETQYF; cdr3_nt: TGTGCCAGCAGCTGGGGCCGGGGGGGCCAAGAGACCCAGTACTTC
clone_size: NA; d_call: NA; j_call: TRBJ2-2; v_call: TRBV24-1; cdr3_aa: CATSDPPPGELFF; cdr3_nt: TGTGCCACCAGTGATCCCCCACCCGGGGAGCTGTTTTTT
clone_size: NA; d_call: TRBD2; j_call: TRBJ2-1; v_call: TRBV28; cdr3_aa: CASSLGSGRSDNEKFF; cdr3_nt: TGTGCCAGCAGTTTAGGTAGCGGGAGAAGCGACAATGAGAAGTTCTTC
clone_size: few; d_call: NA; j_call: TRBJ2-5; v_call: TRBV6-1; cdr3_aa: CASIPTGRTKETQYF; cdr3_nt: TGTGCCAGCATCCCCACTGGGCGCACCAAAGAGACCCAGTACTTC
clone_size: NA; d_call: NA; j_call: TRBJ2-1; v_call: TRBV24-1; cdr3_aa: CATSDLGASSYNEQFF; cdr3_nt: TGTGCCACCAGTGATCTTGGGGCGAGCTCCTACAATGAGCAGTTCTTC
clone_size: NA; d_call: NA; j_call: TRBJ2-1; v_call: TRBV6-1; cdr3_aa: CASSGTSLNEQFF; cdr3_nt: TGTGCCAGCAGCGGTACTAGCTTGAATGAGCAGTTCTTC
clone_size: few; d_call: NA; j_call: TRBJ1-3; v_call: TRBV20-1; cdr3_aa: CSARDSVTGGNTIYF; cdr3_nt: TGCAGTGCTAGAGATTCGGTGACGGGTGGAAACACCATATATTTT
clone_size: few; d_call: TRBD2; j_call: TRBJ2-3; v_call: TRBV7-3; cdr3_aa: CASSPKTSGKGTDTQYF; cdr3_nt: TGTGCCAGCAGCCCGAAGACTAGCGGGAAGGGCACAGATACGCAGTATTTT
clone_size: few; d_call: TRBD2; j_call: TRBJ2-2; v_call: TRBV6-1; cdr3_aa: CASSQIAGGHTGELFF; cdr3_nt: TGTGCCAGCAGTCAGATAGCGGGGGGACATACCGGGGAGCTGTTTTTT
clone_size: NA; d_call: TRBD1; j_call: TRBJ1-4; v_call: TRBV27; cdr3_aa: CASSLEDRGANEKLFF; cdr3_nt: TGTGCCAGCAGTTTGGAGGACAGGGGGGCTAATGAAAAACTGTTTTTT
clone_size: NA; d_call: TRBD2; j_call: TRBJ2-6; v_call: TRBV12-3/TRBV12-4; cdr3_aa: CACSLARTSPNSGANVLTF; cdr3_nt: TGTGCCTGCAGTTTAGCTAGGACTAGCCCTAACTCTGGGGCCAACGTCCTGACTTTC
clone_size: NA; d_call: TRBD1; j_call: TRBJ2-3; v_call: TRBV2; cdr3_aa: CASSRQGARDTQYF; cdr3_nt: TGTGCCAGCAGTCGACAGGGGGCCAGAGATACGCAGTATTTT
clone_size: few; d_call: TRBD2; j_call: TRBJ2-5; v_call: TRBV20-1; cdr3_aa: CSAVPIGTTQETQYF; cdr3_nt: TGCAGTGCGGTCCCCATCGGGACTACCCAAGAGACCCAGTACTTC